This T cell receptor (beta chain) was documented in a study of T cell responses to AZD1222 COVID-19 vaccine. Study results and limitations: Baseline testing showed seropositivity in only six or seven AZD1222 recipients.

The CDR3 has 14 residues. The ends were cut back, 3 bases at V and 0 bases at J, with 6 bases in the middle. Germline CDR1 and CDR2: KGHSH and LQKENI. Produced via immunoSEQ multiplex PCR; TCRdb's table is partial and in-frame only. Counted here are roughly 160,000 clones, about nine tenths occurring once; the ten biggest clones make up 1.5%. A remark on this clone: The antigen remains unidentified.

The chain couples TRBV18 to TRBJ1-5; D may be TRBD1 (5 bases). The origin of this receptor is an adult in good health. The sample consisted of peripheral blood, taken on day 0 of AZD1222 vaccination. The DNA for the CDR3 is TGTGCCAGCTCACCGACAGTTAGCAATCAGCCCCAGCATTTT. This encodes CASSPTVSNQPQHF.